Sequencing of this T cell receptor (beta chain) was carried out in a study of cytomegalovirus exposure and HLA in healthy donors. V was clipped by 0 bases and J by 7 bases; unmatched bases: 4. The CDR3 is 14 amino acids. Germline V gives CDR1 SGHDN, CDR2 FVKESK. The PCR had 60 Vbeta and 13 Jbeta primers. Generated by immunoSEQ multiplex PCR, the TCRdb table keeps only in-frame clones and is missing some. The sample yields roughly 250,000 clones, just over 70% seen once. Sequencing used PBMCs. This receptor was taken from a female donor in good health and CMV-seronegative. The J gene is TRBJ1-2, the V gene TRBV14; 8 bases line up with TRBD1. CDR3 nucleotides: TGTGCCAGCAGCCAAGAGAGAACAGGGGGTGGCTACACCTTC. This codes for CASSQERTGGGYTF.